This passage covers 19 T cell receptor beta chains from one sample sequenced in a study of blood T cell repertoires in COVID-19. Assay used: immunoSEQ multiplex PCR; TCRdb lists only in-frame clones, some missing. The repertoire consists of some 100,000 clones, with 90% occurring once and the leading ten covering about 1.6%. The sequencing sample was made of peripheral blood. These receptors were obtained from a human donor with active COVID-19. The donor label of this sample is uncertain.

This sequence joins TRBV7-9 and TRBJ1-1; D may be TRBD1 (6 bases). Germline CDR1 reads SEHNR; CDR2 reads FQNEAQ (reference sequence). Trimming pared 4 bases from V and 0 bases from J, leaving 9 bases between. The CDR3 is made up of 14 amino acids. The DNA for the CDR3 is TGTGCCAGCAGCTCCGGACAGATGAACACTGAAGCTTTCTTT. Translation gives CASSSGQMNTEAFF.

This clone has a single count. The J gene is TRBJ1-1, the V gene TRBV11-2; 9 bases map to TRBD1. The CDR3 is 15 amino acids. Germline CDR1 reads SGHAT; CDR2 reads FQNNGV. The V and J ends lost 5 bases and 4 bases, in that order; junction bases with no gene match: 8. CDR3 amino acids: CASSRIQGAPTEAFF. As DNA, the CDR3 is TGTGCCAGCAGCCGCATACAGGGGGCGCCCACTGAAGCTTTCTTT.

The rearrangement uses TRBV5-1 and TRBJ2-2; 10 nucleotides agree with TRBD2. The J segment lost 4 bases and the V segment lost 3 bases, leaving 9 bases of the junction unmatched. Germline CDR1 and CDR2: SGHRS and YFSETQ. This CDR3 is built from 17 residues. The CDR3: CASSSTAGGPVTGELFF. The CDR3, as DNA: TGCGCCAGCAGCTCAACAGCGGGGGGGCCGGTCACCGGGGAGCTGTTTTTT. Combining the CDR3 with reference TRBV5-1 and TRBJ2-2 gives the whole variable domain KAGVTQTPRYLIKTRGQQVTLSCSPISGHRSVSWYQQTPGQGLQFLFEYFSETQRNKGNFPGRFSGRQFSNSRSEMNVSTLELGDSALYLCASSSTAGGPVTGELFFGEGSRLTVL.

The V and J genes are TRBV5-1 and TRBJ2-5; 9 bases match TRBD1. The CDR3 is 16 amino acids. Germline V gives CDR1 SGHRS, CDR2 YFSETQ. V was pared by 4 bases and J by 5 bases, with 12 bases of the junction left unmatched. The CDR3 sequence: CASSVTGGPMRETQYF. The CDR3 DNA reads TGCGCCAGCAGCGTTACAGGGGGCCCAATGCGGGAGACCCAGTACTTC.

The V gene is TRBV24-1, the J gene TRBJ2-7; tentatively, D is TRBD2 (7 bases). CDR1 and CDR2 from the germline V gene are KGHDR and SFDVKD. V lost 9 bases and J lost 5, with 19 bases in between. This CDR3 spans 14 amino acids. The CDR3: CATAPPGGANEQYF. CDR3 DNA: TGTGCCACCGCTCCCCCTGGGGGGGCGAACGAGCAGTACTTC.

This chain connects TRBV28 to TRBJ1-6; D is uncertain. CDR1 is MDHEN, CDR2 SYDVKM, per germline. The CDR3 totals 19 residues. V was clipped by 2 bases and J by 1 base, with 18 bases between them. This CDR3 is CASSLRAFVTGSYNSPLHF. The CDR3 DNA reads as TGTGCCAGCAGTTTAAGAGCCTTCGTTACGGGTTCCTATAATTCACCCCTCCACTTT.

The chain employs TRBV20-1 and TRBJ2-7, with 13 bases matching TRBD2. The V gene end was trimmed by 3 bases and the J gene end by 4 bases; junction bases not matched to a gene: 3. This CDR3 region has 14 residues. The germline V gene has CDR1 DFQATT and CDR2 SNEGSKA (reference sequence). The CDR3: CSASKGLAGYEQYF. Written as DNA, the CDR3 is TGCAGTGCTAGTAAGGGACTAGCGGGGTACGAGCAGTACTTC.

The CDR3 DNA reads as TGCAGCGTTGTCGGCTGGACTAGCGCAGGAAGCACAGATACGCAGTATTTT. Translation: CSVVGWTSAGSTDTQYF. J is TRBJ2-3 and V is TRBV29-1; 9 bases agree with TRBD2. Germline V gives CDR1 SQVTM, CDR2 ANQGSEA. After removal of 4 bases from V and 0 bases from J, the junction contained 11 bases not matched to a gene. This CDR3 comprises 17 residues.

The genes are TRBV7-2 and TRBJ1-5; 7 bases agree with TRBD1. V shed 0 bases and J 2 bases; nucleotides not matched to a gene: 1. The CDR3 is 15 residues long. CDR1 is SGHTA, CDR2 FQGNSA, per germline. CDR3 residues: CASSLAGGGNQPQHF. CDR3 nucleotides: TGTGCCAGCAGCTTAGCAGGGGGCGGCAATCAGCCCCAGCATTTT.

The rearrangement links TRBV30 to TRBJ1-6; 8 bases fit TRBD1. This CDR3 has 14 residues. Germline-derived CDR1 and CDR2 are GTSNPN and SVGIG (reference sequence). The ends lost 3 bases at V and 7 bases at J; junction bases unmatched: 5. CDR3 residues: CAWRQGASNSPLHF. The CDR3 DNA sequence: TGTGCCTGGAGGCAGGGGGCTTCGAATTCACCCCTCCACTTT.

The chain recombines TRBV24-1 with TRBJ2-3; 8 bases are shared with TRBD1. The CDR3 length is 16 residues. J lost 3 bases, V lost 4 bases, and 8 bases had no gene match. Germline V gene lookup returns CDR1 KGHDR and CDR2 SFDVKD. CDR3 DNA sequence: TGTGCCACCAGTGACCGTCAGGGGGCGCGAACAGATACGCAGTATTTT. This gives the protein CATSDRQGARTDTQYF.

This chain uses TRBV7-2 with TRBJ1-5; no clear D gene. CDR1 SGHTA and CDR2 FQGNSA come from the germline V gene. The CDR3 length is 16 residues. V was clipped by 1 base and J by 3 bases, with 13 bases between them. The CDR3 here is CASSLEVMQFNQPQHF. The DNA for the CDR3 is TGTGCCAGCAGCTTAGAAGTCATGCAGTTCAATCAGCCCCAGCATTTT.

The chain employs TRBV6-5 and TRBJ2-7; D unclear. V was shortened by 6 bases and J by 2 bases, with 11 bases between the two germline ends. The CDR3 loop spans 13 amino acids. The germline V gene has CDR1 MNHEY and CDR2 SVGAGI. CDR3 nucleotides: TGTGCCAGCAGGGCGGTTGGAACCTACGAGCAGTACTTC. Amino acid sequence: CASRAVGTYEQYF.

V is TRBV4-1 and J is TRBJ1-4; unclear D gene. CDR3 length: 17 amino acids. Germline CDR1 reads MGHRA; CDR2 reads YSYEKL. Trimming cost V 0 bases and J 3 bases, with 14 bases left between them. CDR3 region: CASSQDSGYSANEKLFF. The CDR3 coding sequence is TGCGCCAGCAGCCAAGATTCCGGGTACTCGGCTAATGAAAAACTGTTTTTT.

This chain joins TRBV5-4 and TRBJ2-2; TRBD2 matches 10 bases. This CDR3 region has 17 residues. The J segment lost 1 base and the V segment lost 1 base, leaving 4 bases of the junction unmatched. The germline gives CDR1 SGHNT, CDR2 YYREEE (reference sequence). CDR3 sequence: CASSLSLAGGNTGELFF. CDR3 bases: TGTGCCAGCAGCTTGAGCTTAGCGGGGGGGAACACCGGGGAGCTGTTTTTT.

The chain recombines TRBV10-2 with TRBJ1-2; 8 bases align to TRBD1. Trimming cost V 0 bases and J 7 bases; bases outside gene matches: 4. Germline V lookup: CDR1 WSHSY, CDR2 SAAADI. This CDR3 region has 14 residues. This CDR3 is CASSESRTGSGYTF. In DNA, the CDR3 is TGCGCCAGCAGTGAGTCAAGGACAGGGTCTGGCTACACCTTC.

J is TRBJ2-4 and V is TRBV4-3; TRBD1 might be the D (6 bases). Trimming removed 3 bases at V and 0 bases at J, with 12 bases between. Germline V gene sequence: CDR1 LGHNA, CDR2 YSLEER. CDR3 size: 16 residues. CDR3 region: CASSHGLGGAKNIQYF. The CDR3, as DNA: TGCGCCAGCAGCCACGGTTTAGGGGGAGCCAAAAACATTCAGTACTTC.

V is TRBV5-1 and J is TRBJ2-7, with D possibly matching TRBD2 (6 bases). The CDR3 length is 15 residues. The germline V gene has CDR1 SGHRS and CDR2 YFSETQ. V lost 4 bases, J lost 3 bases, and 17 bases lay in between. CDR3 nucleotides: TGCGCCAGCAGCCCGGGCGGGGCGAGGAGCTACGAGCAGTACTTC. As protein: CASSPGGARSYEQYF.

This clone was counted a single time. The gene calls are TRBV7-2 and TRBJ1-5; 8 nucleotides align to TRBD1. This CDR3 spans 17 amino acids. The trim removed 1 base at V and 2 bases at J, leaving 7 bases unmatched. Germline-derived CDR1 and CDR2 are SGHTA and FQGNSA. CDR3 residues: CASSLGTGGAGNQPQHF. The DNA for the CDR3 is TGTGCCAGCAGCTTAGGAACAGGGGGAGCGGGCAATCAGCCCCAGCATTTT.